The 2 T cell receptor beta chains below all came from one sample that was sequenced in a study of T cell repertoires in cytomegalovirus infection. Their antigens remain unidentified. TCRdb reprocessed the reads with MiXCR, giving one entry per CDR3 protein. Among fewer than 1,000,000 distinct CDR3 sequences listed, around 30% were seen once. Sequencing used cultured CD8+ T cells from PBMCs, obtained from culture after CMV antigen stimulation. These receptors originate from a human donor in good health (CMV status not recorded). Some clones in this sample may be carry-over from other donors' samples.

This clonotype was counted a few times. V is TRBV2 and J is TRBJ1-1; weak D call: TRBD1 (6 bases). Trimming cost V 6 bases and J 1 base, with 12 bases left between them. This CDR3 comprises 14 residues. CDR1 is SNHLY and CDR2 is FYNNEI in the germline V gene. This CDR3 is CASRAGETNTEAFF. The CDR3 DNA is TGTGCCAGCAGGGCAGGGGAAACGAACACTGAAGCTTTCTTT.

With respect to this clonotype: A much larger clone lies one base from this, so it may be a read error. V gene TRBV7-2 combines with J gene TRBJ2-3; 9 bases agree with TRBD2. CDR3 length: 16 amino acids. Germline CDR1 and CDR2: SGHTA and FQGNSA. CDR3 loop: CANSPGTSYNTDTQYF. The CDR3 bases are TGTGCCAACAGCCCCGGGACTAGCTATAACACAGATACGCAGTATTTT.